The source of this T cell receptor beta chain is a study of blood T cell repertoires in COVID-19. As for the study in general: COVID-19 samples collected from the United States, Italy and Spain covered acute and convalescent phases. Sources were T cells, B-cell-depleted T cells, or PBMCs; the material itself was cDNA or gDNA.

Original processing notes: Reference gene primer amplification gave estimated nucleated cell counts. Produced via immunoSEQ multiplex PCR; TCRdb's table is partial and in-frame only. That table is the source of V, J and clone size, and D and trimming were worked out from the DNA. The table includes about 180,000 clones, approximately 88% detected once. Looked up from germline, CDR1 is SGHRS and CDR2 is YFSETQ. The CDR3 extends over 15 amino acids. Trimming shortened V by 4 bases and J by 4 bases, and 15 bases separated the two germline ends. The TCR sequence derives from a woman in her 30s with acute or convalescent COVID-19. Material: peripheral blood. This chain uses TRBV5-1 with TRBJ1-3, with D uncertain. CDR3 coding DNA: TGCGCCAGCAGCCTGACCGGAGGGTTGGGAAACACCATATATTTT. It encodes CASSLTGGLGNTIYF.